This TCR beta chain stems from a study of cytomegalovirus exposure and HLA in healthy donors listed by TCRdb under 2017. Broadly, across the study: An earlier analysis of a few hundred of the donors reported approximately 280 Gb of sequence data and about 120 million unique TCR beta sequences obtained from approximately 180 million T cells. An early release that covered more than 550 HLA-typed donors contained around 300 gigabases of sequencing data and around 80 million unique TCR sequences. Of the roughly 390 genotyped donors, 65% to 90% fell in the genetic ancestry cluster associated with self-reported Caucasian donors. The study aimed to test whether signatures of past pathogen exposure could be identified by cataloging public T cell receptors. The study profiled the T cell repertoires of 550 to 700 subjects by immunosequencing and related them to cytomegalovirus serostatus. In addition to the first cohort of 666 subjects, a separate validation cohort of some 120 different subjects was used. To predict cytomegalovirus infection status, the study combined high-throughput TCR immunosequencing, statistical association of individual TCRs with disease status, and machine learning. A later analysis re-analyzed previously published TCR beta repertoires from 660 or so donors and added high-resolution HLA genotyping to study TCR occurrence patterns. In the later analysis, no new phenotypic data were used to find candidate immune exposures; instead, reliance was placed on TCR beta sequences and their occurrence across donors. In an earlier analysis of more than 550 of the donors, high-throughput TCR beta sequencing was used to judge whether each TCR beta V gene segment behaved as functional or pseudogenic. Donor age, sex, ethnicity and CMV serostatus were compiled together with the repertoire data. In a later genetic analysis, genome-wide SNP genotypes for about three fifths of the 666 donors were used, and that subset was treated as a discovery cohort. Every repertoire in the discovery cohort had been generated on one and the same sequencing platform. HLA typing included class I and class II loci at four-digit resolution. The number of typed donors differed by locus: about 629-640 for A, B, C, DRB1 and DQB1; approximately 520 for DQA1; approximately 600 for DPA1; and roughly 470 for DPB1. A handful of DR-DQ haplotypes were handled as single units for association and clustering because linkage in the cohort was strong. Among roughly 400 genotyped donors of the cohort, an average of approximately 240,000 unique TCR beta nucleotide sequences were sequenced per donor, around 20% of them non-productive. The study at large found these results: The classifier was reported to diagnose cytomegalovirus status with high specificity and sensitivity in both the original and validation cohorts. Because counts were too low, some 17 rarely observed V segments, including chromosome 9 orphons, were excluded from the earlier analysis of under 650 of the donors. In vitro tests confirmed that a few of the cytomegalovirus-associated TCR beta chains recognize cytomegalovirus antigens. Specific HLA alleles were associated with some 15,000 TCR beta sequences at a false discovery rate of 0.05 in a later analysis. According to a later analysis, most CMV-associated TCR beta chains appeared to be HLA-restricted, and the HLA associations seemed to be driven largely by CMV exposure. Linkage disequilibrium might explain the correlated functional status among segregating V segments, but an unknown experimental factor could not be ruled out. In the study, 150 to 200 TCR beta chains were listed as associated with cytomegalovirus. V-gene and J-gene trimming of TCR beta chains was associated with a missense DCLRE1C variant in a later genetic analysis, and the association was replicated in an independent cohort. According to the authors, the approach could potentially be generalized to other disease states and immunological phenotypes. HLA typing was unavailable for some donors at each locus, so association tests used only the typed subset. A further reported finding was that TCR beta sequences accurately predicted the HLA-A and HLA-B alleles for most subjects in the first cohort. A cluster of highly shared sequence variants was judged likely to represent a technical artifact of the sequencing pipeline. Broadly in line with IMGT annotations, most TCR beta V segments showed up in productive rearrangements about 87% or about 30% of the time in an earlier analysis of approximately 600 of the donors. In a later analysis, TCR association rates were found to vary across HLA loci, with the most associated TCRs seen for DRB1 alleles and the fewest for HLA-C alleles. Roughly uniform sequencing depth across donors was assumed in presence/absence analyses, although this assumption may not hold. This cohort had only TCR beta chains sequenced, and the lack of alpha or paired-chain data limited which features could be detected. A later genetic analysis reported fewer N-insertions in productive TCRs among donors in an Asian-associated ancestry cluster than the roughly 700-donor mean. Compared with equally common non-associated chains, HLA-associated TCR beta chains in a later analysis were more clonally expanded and had lower generation probabilities. When HLA alleles, especially DR and DQ, strongly co-occurred, attributing TCR associations to individual alleles was difficult. While some public TCRs were present in many individuals, most TCR sequences turned up only very rarely across donors. For the cohort, immune exposure information was limited to CMV serostatus. A later analysis reported that several top co-occurrence clusters appeared linked to parvovirus B19, influenza, CMV and Epstein-Barr virus.

The cohort consisted of hundreds of healthy bone marrow donors. At the time of sampling, all cohort members were nominally healthy, though unrecorded immune exposures were likely present. The donor was CMV seronegative and belonged to the group of 350 or so seronegative cohort members. A peripheral blood sample was collected from each donor, and TCR beta sequencing was performed on peripheral blood mononuclear cells. Genomic DNA extraction from the blood cell samples was performed with the Qiagen DNeasy Blood Extraction Kit. This clone has a single count. Its target antigen remains unknown. Nothing much larger sits one base from this clone, and base qualities are not available. Libraries were made using the immunoSEQ multiplex PCR assay. A mixture of 60 forward primers for TCR Vbeta segments and 13 reverse primers for TCR Jbeta segments was used in the multiplex PCR. Amplification of the CDR3 region of rearranged TCR beta genes was performed with a multiplex PCR assay on genomic DNA. Amplified TCR beta libraries were sequenced as 87-base-pair reads on the Illumina HiSeq System. The source study handled its data this way. Across the 700 or so repertoires, a later analysis counted some 80 million unique TCR beta chains, roughly 11 million of which were shared by at least two donors. A nearest-neighbor algorithm error-corrected the raw reads and collapsed the reads into unique sequences, merging closely related sequences to remove PCR and sequencing errors. Alignment of CDR3 sequences to IMGT reference sequences was used to assign V, D and J gene segments. For a sequence to be retained, at least a six-nucleotide match to both a V gene segment and a J gene segment was required. A rearrangement counted as productive if the CDR3 had no stop codons and remained in frame with V and J, and every other rearrangement counted as non-productive. CDR3 was defined according to IMGT convention as the region running from the second conserved V-encoded cysteine to the conserved J-encoded phenylalanine. Sequences without an unambiguous match to a single V gene segment were excluded from the earlier analysis of about 600 of the donors. In an earlier analysis of approximately 500 of the donors, a V segment was called functional when productive rearrangements were above 56.7%, and segregating when the standard deviation between donors exceeded 5%. A statistical classification framework was developed to diagnose cytomegalovirus status using the catalog of TCR beta chain sequences. In a later analysis, TCR nucleotide sequences were compared against IMGT/GENE-DB human TR gene sequences so that V and J genes could be assigned. A later analysis assigned CDR3 sequences and most-parsimonious VDJ recombination scenarios with the TCRdist pipeline. In a later analysis, each TCR beta chain was defined by its CDR3 amino acid sequence together with its V-gene family, and reads without a unique V-gene family were excluded. A later analysis removed several hundred highly shared, low-generation-probability nucleotide sequences to deal with suspected cross-contamination and a sequencing artifact. In a later analysis, a clonal expansion index was calculated for each public chain from normalized within-repertoire ranks of inferred template counts. Generation probabilities in a later analysis came from a VDJ recombination model fitted to out-of-frame rearrangements, and those results were checked against IGoR. In a later analysis, hypergeometric tests were used to score TCR-TCR, TCR-HLA and TCR-CMV co-occurrence, with a repertoire-size bias correction applied to TCR pairs. In a later analysis, false discovery rates were estimated by permuting HLA or CMV assignments 20 times. A later analysis grouped co-occurring TCRs with DBSCAN, adding TCRdist sequence similarity when clustering within HLA-allele-positive subsets. Co-occurrence clustering excluded repertoires with fewer than 30,000 or more than 120,000 public chains, plus five with anomalous nucleotide sharing. In TCRdb, the immuneACCESS table is reduced to in-frame sequences with V and J assigned. These tables do not hold every clone; where another copy was compared, an unresolved V gene accounts for under half, and the others remain unexplained. Clone size and V and J calls were adopted from that table, with D and trimming inferred from the DNA. Here the sample has approximately 150,000 clones; roughly 78% occur a single time. The ten largest clones capture roughly 2% of the sample.

The receptor was derived from a man in his forties or fifties in good health and CMV-seronegative. Sequences were obtained from PBMCs.

CDR3 sequence: CASSPGVLWAFF. The DNA sequence reads TGTGCCAGCAGCCCAGGGGTCCTCTGGGCTTTCTTT. The chain joins TRBV14 to TRBJ1-1, with a weak D call of TRBD1 (6 bases match). CDR1 and CDR2 are read off the germline V gene as SGHDN and FVKESK. Reading from cysteine to phenylalanine, the CDR3 counts 12 amino acids. Only the CDR3 DNA is retained, 36 bases long and in frame from the first base. V loses 4 bases of germline sequence and J loses 11 bases, and the interval between the two ends is 14 bases.